One sample yielded the 32 T cell receptor beta chains listed below, sequenced in a study of response to subunit inactivated influenza vaccine. TCRdb re-called the RT-PCR reads with MiXCR, one entry per CDR3 protein. The sample holds approximately 500,000 distinct CDR3 sequences; 10% to 15% are singletons and the top ten take roughly 13%. Sequencing used PBMCs from blood, obtained 40 to 50 days after vaccination. The receptors stem from a man aged 45-65 years who received an inactivated influenza vaccine.

This chain connects TRBV20-1 to TRBJ2-7, with 8 bases lining up with TRBD2. The CDR3 consists of 15 residues. Germline CDR1 is DFQATT and CDR2 is SNEGSKA (reference sequence). V lost 5 bases, J lost 2 bases, and 11 bases stayed unmatched. CDR3 amino acids: CSASPRGGNTYEQYF. The CDR3 DNA follows: TGCAGTGCTTCCCCTCGCGGGGGGAATACCTACGAGCAGTACTTC.

This clonotype was recorded at least ten times. The chain couples TRBV11-2 to TRBJ1-2; D not certain. This CDR3 is built from 12 residues. Germline lookup yields CDR1 SGHAT and CDR2 FQNNGV. The germline V and J ends were trimmed by 5 bases and 5 bases, with 9 bases remaining between them. The CDR3 sequence: CASSPDGYGYTF. The CDR3 region has the DNA TGTGCCAGCAGCCCAGACGGGTATGGCTACACCTTC.

The table lists this clonotype with a count of one. V gene TRBV12-3 or TRBV12-4 combines with J gene TRBJ2-1; TRBD2 aligns across 15 bases. The CDR3 totals 18 residues. V gave up 10 bases and J gave up 1 base; unmatched junction bases: 11. CDR3 loop: CAICPGLAGGLSYNEQFF. The CDR3 region has the DNA TGTGCCATCTGTCCGGGACTAGCGGGAGGTCTGTCCTACAATGAGCAGTTCTTC.

The chain recombines TRBV11-2 with TRBJ2-7; possibly TRBD1 for D (5 bases). CDR3 length: 14 amino acids. Trimming pared 8 bases from V and 7 bases from J, leaving 21 bases between. Germline-derived CDR1 and CDR2 are SGHAT and FQNNGV. The CDR3 coding sequence is TGTGCCAGCTCCTTAAGTCAGGGTCTTGTGGAGCAGTACTTC. Translation: CASSLSQGLVEQYF.

The chain recombines TRBV7-4 with TRBJ2-7; D unclear. This CDR3 comprises 14 residues. The germline V and J ends were trimmed by 1 base and 3 bases, with 10 bases remaining between them. In germline, CDR1 is SGHVT, CDR2 SQSDAQ. The CDR3: CASSLGTVGYEQYF. DNA for the CDR3: TGTGCCAGCAGCTTAGGGACGGTAGGCTACGAGCAGTACTTC.

This clonotype occurred many times. This chain links TRBV5-5 with TRBJ2-7, with D perhaps TRBD1 (6 bases). Germline CDR1 SGHKS, CDR2 YYEKEE (reference sequence). V was clipped by 3 bases and J by 6 bases, with 10 bases between them. This CDR3 comprises 12 residues. CDR3 sequence (DNA): TGTGCCAGCAGCTCCAGGGGTTTCGAGCAGTACTTC. Translation gives CASSSRGFEQYF.

The V and J genes are TRBV20-1 and TRBJ2-7; 15 bases fit TRBD2. The CDR3 spans 17 residues. V lost 4 bases to trimming and J lost 1 base; unmatched junction nucleotides: 8. Germline values: CDR1 DFQATT, CDR2 SNEGSKA (reference sequence). The CDR3 region is CSATGLAGGERSYEQYF. The CDR3 DNA sequence: TGCAGTGCTACTGGACTAGCGGGAGGGGAAAGGTCCTACGAGCAGTACTTC.

This clonotype was detected a few times. The gene calls are TRBV28 and TRBJ2-2; the D gene is possibly TRBD2 (5 bases). The CDR3 totals 14 residues. V lost 6 bases and J lost 2, with 10 bases in between. Germline V gene sequence: CDR1 MDHEN, CDR2 SYDVKM. The CDR3 DNA is TGTGCCAGCAGGCGAGCGGCAAACACCGGGGAGCTGTTTTTT. This translates into CASRRAANTGELFF. Looking up the rest from reference TRBV28 and TRBJ2-2 gives the full variable domain: DVKVTQSSRYLVKRTGEKVFLECVQDMDHENMFWYRQDPGLGLRLIYFSYDVKMKEKGDIPEGYSVSREKKERFSLILESASTNQTSMYLCASRRAANTGELFFGEGSRLTVL.

V is TRBV7-2 and J is TRBJ1-1; D gene uncertain. This CDR3 is 15 amino acids long. Germline lookup yields CDR1 SGHTA and CDR2 FQGNSA. Trimming took 6 bases from V and 4 from J, leaving 18 bases between them. The CDR3 spells CASRARRVGSTEAFF. The CDR3 DNA reads TGTGCCAGCAGAGCCAGAAGGGTCGGAAGCACTGAAGCTTTCTTT. The full variable domain, with the rest looked up from reference TRBV7-2 and TRBJ1-1, is GAGVSQSPSNKVTEKGKDVELRCDPISGHTALYWYRQSLGQGLEFLIYFQGNSAPDKSGLPSDRFSAERTGGSVSTLTIQRTQQEDSAVYLCASRARRVGSTEAFFGQGTRLTVV.

The J gene is TRBJ1-1, the V gene TRBV6-2 or TRBV6-3, with D tentatively TRBD1 (5 bases). Germline V gene sequence: CDR1 MNHEY, CDR2 SVGEGT. The CDR3 is made up of 16 amino acids. V lost 2 bases, J lost 0 bases, and 13 bases lay in between. CDR3 protein: CASSYVGGEVNTEAFF. The DNA for the CDR3 is TGTGCCAGCAGTTACGTCGGGGGGGAAGTGAACACTGAAGCTTTCTTT.

V usage is TRBV7-2 and J usage is TRBJ2-5; TRBD2 matches 9 bases. Germline-derived CDR1 and CDR2 are SGHTA and FQGNSA. V trimming: 6 bases; J trimming: 5 bases; junction bases outside the gene matches: 7. This CDR3 region has 14 residues. CDR3 sequence reads: CASRFRTSDETQYF. CDR3 nucleotide sequence: TGTGCCAGCAGATTTCGGACTAGCGATGAGACCCAGTACTTC. Using reference TRBV7-2 and TRBJ2-5 for the parts outside the CDR3, the full variable domain is GAGVSQSPSNKVTEKGKDVELRCDPISGHTALYWYRQSLGQGLEFLIYFQGNSAPDKSGLPSDRFSAERTGGSVSTLTIQRTQQEDSAVYLCASRFRTSDETQYFGPGTRLLVL.

This clonotype was counted at least ten times. CDR3 DNA sequence: TGCGCCAGCAGCCCGGACATGTCCTACGAGCAGTACTTC. This sequence encodes CASSPDMSYEQYF. The chain is built from TRBV5-1 and TRBJ2-7; D is possibly TRBD1 (5 bases). This CDR3 has 13 amino acids. With 4 bases removed from V and 1 base from J, the gap between germline ends came to 9 bases. CDR1 and CDR2 (germline): SGHRS, YFSETQ.

This clonotype was detected only a few times. This chain links TRBV5-1 with TRBJ1-6; D call uncertain. Trimming cost V 0 bases and J 6 bases, with 7 bases left between them. CDR3 length: 14 residues. Germline V gene data show CDR1 as SGHRS and CDR2 as YFSETQ. The CDR3 DNA is TGCGCCAGCAGCTTGGAATTGGCTAATTCACCCCTCCACTTT. Translating gives CASSLELANSPLHF.

This clonotype showed up many times. This chain uses TRBV9 with TRBJ1-3; D unclear. CDR1 and CDR2 from the germline V gene are SGDLS and YYNGEE. The length of the CDR3 is 15 residues. The V and J ends lost 5 bases and 0 bases respectively, with 12 bases between them. Here the CDR3 DNA reads TGTGCCAGCAGTAAACAGCCGTTCTCTGGAAACACCATATATTTT. It specifies CASSKQPFSGNTIYF.

The chain recombines TRBV7-6 with TRBJ1-1; the D gene is possibly TRBD1 (5 bases). The germline gives CDR1 SGHVS, CDR2 FNYEAQ. The V end was cut by 6 bases, the J end by 1 base, with 12 bases between. The CDR3 consists of 14 residues. Here the CDR3 DNA reads TGTGCCAGCAGTCCGACAGTACAGAACACTGAAGCTTTCTTT. Translating gives CASSPTVQNTEAFF.

The J gene is TRBJ2-1, the V gene TRBV9; 7 nucleotides line up with TRBD2. After removal of 0 bases from V and 6 bases from J, the junction contained 6 bases not matched to a gene. This CDR3 region has 15 residues. Germline V gene data show CDR1 as SGDLS and CDR2 as YYNGEE. CDR3 coding DNA: TGTGCCAGCAGCGTAGCGGCGGGAGCAGGCAATGAGCAGTTCTTC. As protein: CASSVAAGAGNEQFF.

This chain links TRBV6-1 with TRBJ2-2; the match to TRBD2 covers 8 bases. Germline CDR1 MNHNS, CDR2 SASEGT. This CDR3 has 15 amino acids. V gave up 6 bases and J gave up 6 bases; unmatched junction bases: 9. As DNA, the CDR3 is TGTGCCAGCAGCCTGGAGGAAGCGGGAGCCGGGGAGCTGTTTTTT. This encodes CASSLEEAGAGELFF.

The chain couples TRBV10-1 to TRBJ2-5; 10 bases align to TRBD1. The germline V gene encodes CDR1 WNHNN and CDR2 SYGVQD (reference sequence). This CDR3 has 15 residues. V lost 3 bases and J lost 4; bases outside the gene matches: 5. The CDR3 spells CASSDYRDRGETQYF. In DNA, the CDR3 is TGCGCCAGCAGTGATTATCGGGACAGGGGAGAGACCCAGTACTTC.

Only a few counts were recorded for this clonotype. J is TRBJ2-1 and V is TRBV10-2, with D unclear. V lost 2 bases, J lost 4 bases, and 15 bases lay in between. CDR1 and CDR2 from the germline V gene are WSHSY and SAAADI. The CDR3 length is 16 residues. The CDR3 sequence is CASSEAKVKGYNEQFF. As DNA, the CDR3 is TGCGCCAGCAGTGAGGCGAAAGTCAAGGGTTACAATGAGCAGTTCTTC.

This chain links TRBV10-1 with TRBJ1-3; no clear D gene. Germline CDR1 reads WNHNN; CDR2 reads SYGVQD (reference sequence). This CDR3 spans 14 amino acids. V gave up 4 bases and J gave up 0 bases, with 7 bases separating them. The chain's CDR3 is CASSASDSGNTIYF. CDR3 DNA: TGCGCCAGCAGTGCCAGTGACTCTGGAAACACCATATATTTT.

The chain is built from TRBV7-9 and TRBJ1-1; unclear D gene. This CDR3 spans 12 amino acids. Germline loops: CDR1 SEHNR, CDR2 FQNEAQ (reference sequence). Trimming left V 5 bases short and J 11 bases short, with 15 bases between. The CDR3 loop is CASSPLDGRAFF. CDR3 sequence (DNA): TGTGCCAGCAGCCCTCTCGACGGGCGCGCTTTCTTT. The variable domain in full, with the rest retrieved from reference TRBV7-9 and TRBJ1-1, is DTGVSQNPRHKITKRGQNVTFRCDPISEHNRLYWYRQTLGQGPEFLTYFQNEAQLEKSRLLSDRFSAERPKGSFSTLEIQRTEQGDSAMYLCASSPLDGRAFFGQGTRLTVV.

This chain connects TRBV25-1 to TRBJ2-3; TRBD1 matches 9 bases. With 5 bases clipped from V and 5 bases from J, the junction kept 11 bases outside the gene matches. Germline V gives CDR1 MGHDK, CDR2 SYGVNS. CDR3 length: 16 residues. CDR3 residues: CASSSTGTGMKDTQYF. In DNA form, the CDR3 reads TGTGCCAGCAGTTCAACCGGGACAGGGATGAAAGATACGCAGTATTTT.

This clonotype was observed a few times. The rearrangement links TRBV12-3 or TRBV12-4 to TRBJ2-2; the match to TRBD2 covers 13 bases. The CDR3 runs 15 residues. The ends lost 7 bases at V and 7 bases at J; junction bases unmatched: 6. The CDR3 spells CASNGLAGVGGELFF. Here the CDR3 DNA reads TGTGCCAGCAATGGACTAGCGGGAGTTGGCGGGGAGCTGTTTTTT.

At least ten counts were recorded for this clonotype. CDR3 sequence reads: CASSLDSGAGITDTQYF. The CDR3 DNA is TGTGCCAGCAGTTTAGATTCAGGAGCGGGGATAACAGATACGCAGTATTTT. The gene calls are TRBV12-3 or TRBV12-4 and TRBJ2-3, with 7 bases aligning to TRBD2. The CDR3 is made up of 17 amino acids. The junction had 10 bases not matched to a gene; V was cut back by 1 base and J by 3 bases.

This chain uses TRBV5-1 with TRBJ2-7; D is uncertain. The V gene's germline CDR1 is SGHRS and CDR2 YFSETQ. The CDR3 extends over 15 amino acids. V was clipped by 3 bases and J by 3 bases, with 16 bases between them. The DNA for the CDR3 is TGCGCCAGCAGCTGGACCATGGACGCAATCTACGAGCAGTACTTC. Translation: CASSWTMDAIYEQYF.

The chain carries TRBV5-1 and TRBJ2-2; maybe TRBD1 (6 bases). From germline, CDR1 is SGHRS and CDR2 YFSETQ. CDR3 length: 16 amino acids. Trimming shortened V by 3 bases and J by 1 base, and 13 bases separated the two germline ends. CDR3 amino acids: CASSSFGTLNTGELFF. In DNA, the CDR3 is TGCGCCAGCAGCTCATTCGGGACATTGAACACCGGGGAGCTGTTTTTT.

This clonotype was seen many times. The rearrangement uses TRBV29-1 and TRBJ2-3; no clear D gene. Trimming stripped 7 bases from V and 2 bases from J, with 10 bases between. The CDR3 length is 12 residues. CDR1 SQVTM and CDR2 ANQGSEA come from the germline V gene. The CDR3 DNA is TGCAGCGCGGCGGAGAACACAGATACGCAGTATTTT. Amino acids: CSAAENTDTQYF.

This rearrangement joins TRBV28 to TRBJ2-2; D possibly uses TRBD1 or TRBD2 (7 bases each). With 4 bases removed from V and 2 bases from J, the gap between germline ends came to 17 bases. CDR3 length: 17 amino acids. CDR1 is MDHEN, CDR2 SYDVKM, per germline. DNA for the CDR3: TGTGCCAGCAGTTCCCCCCGACAGGGACTAAACACCGGGGAGCTGTTTTTT. Translating it yields CASSSPRQGLNTGELFF.

This chain links TRBV29-1 with TRBJ2-5, with a tentative D call TRBD1 (7 bases). The V and J ends lost 7 bases and 2 bases respectively, with 14 bases between them. This CDR3 has 13 amino acids. Germline V gene data show CDR1 as SQVTM and CDR2 as ANQGSEA. The CDR3 DNA follows: TGCAGCGCAGCCGGGGGACAGCAAGAGACCCAGTACTTC. Its translation: CSAAGGQQETQYF.

The chain carries TRBV28 and TRBJ2-5; 7 positions agree with TRBD1. Trimming at V came to 3 bases and at J to 5 bases, leaving 9 bases not matched to a gene. CDR3 length: 15 amino acids. CDR1 is MDHEN and CDR2 is SYDVKM in the germline V gene. The CDR3 reads CASSFGAGGTETQYF. The CDR3 bases are TGTGCCAGCAGTTTTGGAGCAGGGGGAACGGAGACCCAGTACTTC. Full variable domain (outside the CDR3, taken from reference TRBV28 and TRBJ2-5): DVKVTQSSRYLVKRTGEKVFLECVQDMDHENMFWYRQDPGLGLRLIYFSYDVKMKEKGDIPEGYSVSREKKERFSLILESASTNQTSMYLCASSFGAGGTETQYFGPGTRLLVL.

CDR3 nucleotides: TGTGCCAGCAGCTCCATTCCCGAAGAGACCCAGTACTTC. Translated: CASSSIPEETQYF. This chain joins TRBV7-3 and TRBJ2-5; D is unclear. Trimming stripped 4 bases from V and 3 bases from J, with 9 bases between. CDR1 is SGHTA and CDR2 is FQGTGA in the germline V gene. CDR3 size: 13 residues.

In its sample, this clonotype was seen a few times. The rearrangement joins TRBV20-1 to TRBJ2-1; 8 nucleotides match TRBD2. Germline loops: CDR1 DFQATT, CDR2 SNEGSKA (reference sequence). The CDR3 consists of 15 residues. The V segment lost 0 bases and the J segment 5 bases; nucleotides outside the gene matches: 6. Here the CDR3 DNA reads TGCAGTGCTAGAGACCCGGGGGGGCCACACAATGAGCAGTTCTTC. Its translation is CSARDPGGPHNEQFF.